Below are 12 T cell receptor beta chains sequenced from a single sample in a study of circulating and synovial CD4+ cells in juvenile arthritis. Assay used: immunoSEQ multiplex PCR; TCRdb lists only in-frame clones, some missing. Altogether tens of thousands of clones are present, roughly 96% being singletons, with the ten largest covering 0.15% to 0.2%. The sequencing input was CD4+ T cells from blood. The receptors stem from a human donor with juvenile idiopathic arthritis.

CDR3 residues: CASSLDSSVSGNTIYF. CDR3 DNA: TGTGCCAGCAGCTTGGATTCGTCGGTCTCTGGAAACACCATATATTTT. The chain joins TRBV5-4 to TRBJ1-3; no clear D. Per the germline V gene, CDR1 is SGHNT and CDR2 is YYREEE (reference sequence). V lost 0 bases to trimming and J lost 0 bases, with 10 bases between them. The CDR3 length is 16 residues.

This clone has only one observation. V and J are TRBV5-1 and TRBJ1-1, with 10 bases fitting TRBD1. Germline CDR1 is SGHRS and CDR2 is YFSETQ. The CDR3 has 17 amino acids. Germline trimming cut 4 bases from V and 0 bases from J; bases unmatched to any gene: 9. The CDR3: CASSAGQGLSVNTEAFF. Written as DNA, the CDR3 is TGCGCCAGCAGCGCGGGACAGGGGTTATCCGTGAACACTGAAGCTTTCTTT. Based on the CDR3 plus reference TRBV5-1 and TRBJ1-1, the full variable domain is KAGVTQTPRYLIKTRGQQVTLSCSPISGHRSVSWYQQTPGQGLQFLFEYFSETQRNKGNFPGRFSGRQFSNSRSEMNVSTLELGDSALYLCASSAGQGLSVNTEAFFGQGTRLTVV.

The rearrangement joins TRBV29-1 to TRBJ1-4; the match to TRBD1 covers 8 bases. This CDR3 contains 13 residues. Germline V CDR1 and CDR2: SQVTM, ANQGSEA. The J segment lost 8 bases and the V segment lost 7 bases, leaving 9 bases of the junction unmatched. The CDR3 sequence is CSAGQGLREKLFF. CDR3 DNA sequence: TGCAGCGCCGGACAGGGCCTTAGAGAAAAACTGTTTTTT.

The V and J genes are TRBV11-2 and TRBJ2-3, with D maybe TRBD1 (5 bases). Germline CDR1 is SGHAT and CDR2 is FQNNGV. The CDR3 loop spans 15 amino acids. Trimming stripped 1 base from V and 3 bases from J, with 11 bases between. The DNA for the CDR3 is TGTGCCAGCAGCTTAGTGGCAGGGTTAACAGATACGCAGTATTTT. Translating it yields CASSLVAGLTDTQYF.

The rearrangement links TRBV5-1 to TRBJ1-1; 8 bases are a match to TRBD1. V was clipped by 0 bases and J by 4 bases; unmatched bases: 8. The CDR3 is made up of 16 amino acids. CDR1 is SGHRS, CDR2 YFSETQ, per germline. The CDR3 loop reads CASSLGQGAGFTEAFF. The CDR3, as DNA: TGCGCCAGCAGCTTGGGGCAGGGGGCGGGATTCACTGAAGCTTTCTTT.

The chain is built from TRBV30 and TRBJ1-1, with D hard to call. CDR3 length equals 13 residues. With 1 base removed from V and 1 base from J, the gap between germline ends came to 7 bases. Germline V gives CDR1 GTSNPN, CDR2 SVGIG (reference sequence). CDR3 sequence reads: CAWSGGGNTEAFF. Here the CDR3 DNA reads TGTGCCTGGAGTGGAGGAGGGAACACTGAAGCTTTCTTT.

V is TRBV11-2 and J is TRBJ1-1; D is ambiguous. CDR3 length equals 14 residues. Between the trimmed V and J ends, which lost 1 base and 3 bases, there was a span of 9 bases. The V gene's germline CDR1 is SGHAT and CDR2 FQNNGV. CDR3 residues: CASSLAWEDTEAFF. CDR3 nucleotide sequence: TGTGCCAGCAGCTTAGCCTGGGAGGACACTGAAGCTTTCTTT.

The V and J genes are TRBV19 and TRBJ2-2, with TRBD2 identical over 8 bases. This CDR3 is built from 15 residues. The germline CDR1 and CDR2 sequences are LNHDA and SQIVND (reference sequence). Germline trimming cut 4 bases from V and 5 bases from J; bases unmatched to any gene: 6. Here the CDR3 DNA reads TGTGCCAGTAGTACCGGGACTAGTAGGACCGGGGAGCTGTTTTTT. This gives the protein CASSTGTSRTGELFF. The full variable domain, its missing parts supplied by reference TRBV19 and TRBJ2-2, is DGGITQSPKYLFRKEGQNVTLSCEQNLNHDAMYWYRQDPGQGLRLIYYSQIVNDFQKGDIAEGYSVSREKKESFPLTVTSAQKNPTAFYLCASSTGTSRTGELFFGEGSRLTVL.

The chain joins TRBV27 to TRBJ1-3; a possible D gene is TRBD1 (6 bases). The CDR3 is 15 residues long. The germline V gene has CDR1 MNHEY and CDR2 SMNVEV (reference sequence). V was cut by 1 base and J by 1 base, with 8 bases left in between. In DNA form, the CDR3 reads TGTGCCAGCAGTTTATTTCAGGGGTCTGGAAACACCATATATTTT. It yields the protein CASSLFQGSGNTIYF.

The rearrangement links TRBV5-5 to TRBJ2-7; tentative D call: TRBD1 (5 bases). CDR3 length: 14 amino acids. Trimming left V 2 bases short and J 2 bases short, with 11 bases between. CDR1 is SGHKS and CDR2 is YYEKEE in the germline V gene (reference sequence). CDR3 coding DNA: TGTGCCAGCAGCTTTAACAGGTTGGCCTACGAGCAGTACTTC. Protein: CASSFNRLAYEQYF.

This chain joins TRBV7-7 and TRBJ2-5; TRBD2 matches 11 bases. The CDR3 runs 15 residues. Germline loops: CDR1 SSHAT, CDR2 FNYEAQ (reference sequence). The junction had 8 bases not matched to a gene; V was cut back by 6 bases and J by 5 bases. The CDR3 DNA is TGTGCCAGCAGTCCGGGACTAGCGGCCGGGGAGACCCAGTACTTC. Translating gives CASSPGLAAGETQYF.

The table lists this clone with a count of one. In DNA form, the CDR3 reads TGTGCCAGCAGTTCCTCCCGCCGGGACAGACAGCAGACTGAAGCTTTCTTT. This sequence encodes CASSSSRRDRQQTEAFF. The gene calls are TRBV27 and TRBJ1-1, with TRBD1 identical over 7 bases. The CDR3 extends over 17 amino acids. After removal of 4 bases from V and 5 bases from J, the junction contained 16 bases not matched to a gene. Germline V lookup: CDR1 MNHEY, CDR2 SMNVEV (reference sequence).